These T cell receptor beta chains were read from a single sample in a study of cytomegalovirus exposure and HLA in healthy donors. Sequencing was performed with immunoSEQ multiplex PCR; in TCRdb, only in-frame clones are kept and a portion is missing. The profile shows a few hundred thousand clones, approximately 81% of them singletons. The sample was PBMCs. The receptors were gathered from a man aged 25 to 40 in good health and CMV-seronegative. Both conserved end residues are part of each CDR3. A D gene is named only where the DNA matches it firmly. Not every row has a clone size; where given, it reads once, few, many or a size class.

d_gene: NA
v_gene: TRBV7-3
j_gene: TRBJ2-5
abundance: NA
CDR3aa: CASSPGGRSETQYF
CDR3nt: TGTGCCAGCAGCCCCGGGGGTCGCTCAGAGACCCAGTACTTC

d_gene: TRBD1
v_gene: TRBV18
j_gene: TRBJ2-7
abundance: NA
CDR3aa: CASSLDRTSYEQYF
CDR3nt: TGTGCCAGCTCACTGGACAGGACCTCCTACGAGCAGTACTTC

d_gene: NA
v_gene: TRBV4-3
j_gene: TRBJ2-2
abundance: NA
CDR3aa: CASSQDRDTGELFF
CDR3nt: TGCGCCAGCAGCCAGGATCGGGACACCGGGGAGCTGTTTTTT

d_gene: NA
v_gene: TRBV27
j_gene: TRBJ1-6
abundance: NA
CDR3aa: CASSLFDNSPLHF
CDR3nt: TGTGCCAGCAGTTTATTCGATAATTCACCCCTCCACTTT

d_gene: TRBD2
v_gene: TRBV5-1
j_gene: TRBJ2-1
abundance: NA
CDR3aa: CASSLETSGGAFGESYNEQFF
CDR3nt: TGCGCCAGCAGCTTGGAAACTAGCGGGGGGGCCTTCGGTGAATCCTACAATGAGCAGTTCTTC

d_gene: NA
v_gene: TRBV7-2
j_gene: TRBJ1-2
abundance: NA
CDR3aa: CASSQRPTGSDGYTF
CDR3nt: TGTGCCAGCAGCCAGAGACCCACAGGGAGTGATGGCTACACCTTC

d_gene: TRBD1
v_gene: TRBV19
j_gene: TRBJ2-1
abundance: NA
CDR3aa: CASSARDRGHYNEQFF
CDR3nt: TGTGCCAGTAGTGCTCGGGACAGGGGGCATTACAATGAGCAGTTCTTC

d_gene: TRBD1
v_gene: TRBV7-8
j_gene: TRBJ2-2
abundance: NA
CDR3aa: CASSLVFRDRLIGELFF
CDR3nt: TGTGCCAGCAGCTTAGTGTTCCGGGACAGACTCATCGGGGAGCTGTTTTTT

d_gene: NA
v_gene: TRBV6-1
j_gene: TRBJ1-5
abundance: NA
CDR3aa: CASSQNQPQHF
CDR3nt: TGTGCCAGCTCGCAGAATCAGCCCCAGCATTTT

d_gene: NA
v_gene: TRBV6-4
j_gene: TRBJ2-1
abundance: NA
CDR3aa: CASSDGAGENNEQFF
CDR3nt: TGTGCCAGCAGTGACGGTGCGGGTGAAAACAATGAGCAGTTCTTC

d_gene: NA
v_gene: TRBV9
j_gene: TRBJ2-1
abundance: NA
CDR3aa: CASSVAGENEQFF
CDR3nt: TGTGCCAGCAGCGTAGCAGGGGAAAATGAGCAGTTCTTC

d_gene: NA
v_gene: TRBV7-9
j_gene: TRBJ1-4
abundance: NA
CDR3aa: CASSLEGTGGKLFF
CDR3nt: TGTGCCAGCAGCTTAGAAGGGACTGGGGGTAAACTGTTTTTT

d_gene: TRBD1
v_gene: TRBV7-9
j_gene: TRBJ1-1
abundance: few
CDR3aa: CASSLRDSTEAFF
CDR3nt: TGTGCCAGCAGCTTACGGGACAGCACCGAAGCTTTCTTT

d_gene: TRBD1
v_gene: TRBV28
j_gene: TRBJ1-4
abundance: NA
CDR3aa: CASSPLTTGGNEKLFF
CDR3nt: TGTGCCAGCAGTCCCTTGACGACAGGGGGAAACGAAAAACTGTTTTTT

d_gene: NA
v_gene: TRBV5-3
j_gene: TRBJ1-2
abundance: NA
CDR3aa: CARTLKWSNYGYTF
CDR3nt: TGTGCCAGAACCCTTAAATGGAGTAACTATGGCTACACCTTC

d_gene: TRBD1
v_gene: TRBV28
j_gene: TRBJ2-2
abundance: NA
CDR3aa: CASRFSGGVTGELFF
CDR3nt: TGTGCCAGCAGGTTCTCAGGGGGCGTCACCGGGGAGCTGTTTTTT

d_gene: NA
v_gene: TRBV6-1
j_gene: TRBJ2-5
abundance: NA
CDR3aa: CALQGTTPTQYF
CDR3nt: TGTGCCCTCCAGGGCACGACCCCTACCCAGTACTTC

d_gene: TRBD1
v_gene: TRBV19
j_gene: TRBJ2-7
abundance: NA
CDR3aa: CASSLQGAAYEQYF
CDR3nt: TGTGCCAGTAGTTTACAGGGGGCTGCGTACGAGCAGTACTTC

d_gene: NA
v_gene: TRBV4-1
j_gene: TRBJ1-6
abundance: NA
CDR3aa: CASSRMEGRISYNSPLHF
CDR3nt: TGCGCCAGCAGCCGCATGGAGGGGCGGATTTCCTATAATTCACCCCTCCACTTT

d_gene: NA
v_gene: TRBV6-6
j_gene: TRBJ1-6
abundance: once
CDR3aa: CASRGGGVGYNSPLHF
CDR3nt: TGTGCCAGCAGGGGGGGTGGGGTGGGTTATAATTCACCCCTCCACTTT

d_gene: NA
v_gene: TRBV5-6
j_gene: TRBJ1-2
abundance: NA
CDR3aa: CASSLRVSGGDGYTF
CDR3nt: TGTGCCAGCAGCTTAAGAGTCTCGGGGGGCGATGGCTACACCTTC

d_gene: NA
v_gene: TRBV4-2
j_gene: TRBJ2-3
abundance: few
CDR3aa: CASSQDRTGGPDTQYF
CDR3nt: TGTGCCAGCAGCCAAGATAGAACCGGGGGTCCGGATACGCAGTATTTT

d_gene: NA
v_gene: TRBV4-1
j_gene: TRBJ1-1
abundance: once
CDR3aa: CASSQEWGLNTEAFF
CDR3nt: TGCGCCAGCAGCCAAGAATGGGGCCTGAACACTGAAGCTTTCTTT

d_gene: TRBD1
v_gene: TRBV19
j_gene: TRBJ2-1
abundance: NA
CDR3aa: CASSEAGTGSYNEQFF
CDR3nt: TGTGCCAGTAGTGAGGCCGGGACAGGCTCCTACAATGAGCAGTTCTTC

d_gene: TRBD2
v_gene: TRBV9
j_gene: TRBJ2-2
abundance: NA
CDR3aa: CASSVWASGGDRTGELFF
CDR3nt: TGTGCCAGCAGCGTATGGGCTAGCGGGGGGGATAGGACCGGGGAGCTGTTTTTT

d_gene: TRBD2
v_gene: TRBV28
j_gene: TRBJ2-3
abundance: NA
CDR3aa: CASSLGSGGTTDTQYF
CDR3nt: TGTGCCAGCAGTTTAGGGAGCGGGGGGACCACAGATACGCAGTATTTT

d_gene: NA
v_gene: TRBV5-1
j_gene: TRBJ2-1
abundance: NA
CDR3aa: CASSTGLILVGDEQFF
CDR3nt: TGCGCCAGCAGCACGGGACTGATCCTTGTAGGCGATGAGCAGTTCTTC

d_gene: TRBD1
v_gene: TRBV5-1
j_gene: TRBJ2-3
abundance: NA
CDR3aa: CASSLDRGDTQYF
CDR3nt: TGCGCCAGCAGCTTGGACAGGGGCGATACGCAGTATTTT

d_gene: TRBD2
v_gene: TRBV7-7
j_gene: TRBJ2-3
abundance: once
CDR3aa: CASSPRGTSGGAADTQYF
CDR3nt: TGTGCTAGCAGCCCGAGAGGGACTAGCGGGGGGGCAGCAGATACGCAGTATTTT

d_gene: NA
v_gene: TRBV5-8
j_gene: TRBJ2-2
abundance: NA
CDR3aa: CASSFGPRPGELFF
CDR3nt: TGTGCCAGCAGCTTTGGCCCTCGTCCCGGGGAGCTGTTTTTT

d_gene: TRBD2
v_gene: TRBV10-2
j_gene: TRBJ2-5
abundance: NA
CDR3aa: CASSEGQGAGPGDQYF
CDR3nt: TGCGCCAGCAGTGAGGGGCAGGGAGCGGGGCCCGGGGACCAGTACTTC

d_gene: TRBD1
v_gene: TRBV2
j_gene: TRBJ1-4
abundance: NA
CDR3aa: CASSPGQGSEKLFF
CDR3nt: TGTGCCAGCAGCCCGGGACAGGGGTCTGAAAAACTGTTTTTT

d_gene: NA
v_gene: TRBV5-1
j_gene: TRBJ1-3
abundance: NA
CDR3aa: CASGRDSGNTIYF
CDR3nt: TGCGCCAGCGGGCGTGACTCTGGAAACACCATATATTTT

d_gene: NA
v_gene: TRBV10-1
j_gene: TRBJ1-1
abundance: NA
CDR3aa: CADHRNPGTPNTEAFF
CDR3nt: TGCGCCGACCACCGCAATCCTGGGACACCGAACACTGAAGCTTTCTTT

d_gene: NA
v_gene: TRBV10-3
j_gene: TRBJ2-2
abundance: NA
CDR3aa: CAISDPGAGDGELFF
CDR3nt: TGTGCCATCAGTGATCCAGGGGCTGGGGACGGGGAGCTGTTTTTT

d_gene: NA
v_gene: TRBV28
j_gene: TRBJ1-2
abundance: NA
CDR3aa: CASSLTALGNYGYTF
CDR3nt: TGTGCCAGCAGTTTGACGGCTTTGGGCAACTATGGCTACACCTTC

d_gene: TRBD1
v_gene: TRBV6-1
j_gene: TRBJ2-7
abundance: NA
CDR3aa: CASSNRDRGVYEQYF
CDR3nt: TGTGCCAGCAGTAACCGGGACAGGGGGGTCTACGAGCAGTACTTC

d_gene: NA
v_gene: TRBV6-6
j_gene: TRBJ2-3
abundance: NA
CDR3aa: CASSYLQGYTDTQYF
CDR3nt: TGTGCCAGCAGTTACTTGCAGGGGTACACAGATACGCAGTATTTT

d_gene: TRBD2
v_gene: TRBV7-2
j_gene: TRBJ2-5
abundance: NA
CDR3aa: CASSIPLAGGTETQYF
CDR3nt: TGTGCCAGCAGCATCCCTCTAGCGGGGGGTACCGAGACCCAGTACTTC

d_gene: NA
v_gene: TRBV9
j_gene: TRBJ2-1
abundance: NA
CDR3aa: CASSYDSAGANEQFF
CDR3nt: TGTGCCAGCAGCTATGACAGTGCTGGGGCCAATGAGCAGTTCTTC

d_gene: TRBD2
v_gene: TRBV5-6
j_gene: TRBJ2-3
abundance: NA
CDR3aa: CASSFVLAGGLREDTQYF
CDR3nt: TGTGCCAGCAGCTTTGTACTAGCGGGGGGCCTGAGGGAAGATACGCAGTATTTT

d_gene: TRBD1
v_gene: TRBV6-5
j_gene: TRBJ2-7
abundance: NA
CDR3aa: CASSRNTGESYEQYF
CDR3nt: TGTGCCAGCAGCCGGAACACAGGGGAGTCCTACGAGCAGTACTTC

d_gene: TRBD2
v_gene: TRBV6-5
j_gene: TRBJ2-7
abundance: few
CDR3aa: CASSYSGLDSYEQYF
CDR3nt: TGTGCCAGCAGTTATTCGGGACTAGACTCCTACGAGCAGTACTTC

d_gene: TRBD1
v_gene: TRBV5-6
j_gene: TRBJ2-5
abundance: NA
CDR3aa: CASSSGTGLQETQYF
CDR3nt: TGTGCCAGCAGCTCCGGGACAGGTCTACAAGAGACCCAGTACTTC

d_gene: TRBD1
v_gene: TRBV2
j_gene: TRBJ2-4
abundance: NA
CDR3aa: CASSAQGIQYF
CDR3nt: TGTGCCAGCAGCGCACAGGGGATTCAGTACTTC

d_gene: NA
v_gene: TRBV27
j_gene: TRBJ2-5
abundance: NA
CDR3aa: CASSLRRGTGETQYF
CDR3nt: TGTGCCAGCAGTCTCCGGCGGGGTACGGGGGAGACCCAGTACTTC

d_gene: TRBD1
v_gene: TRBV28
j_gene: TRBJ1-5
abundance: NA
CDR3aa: CASSLRPGGYQPQHF
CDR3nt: TGTGCCAGCAGTTTGAGGCCAGGGGGCTATCAGCCCCAGCATTTT

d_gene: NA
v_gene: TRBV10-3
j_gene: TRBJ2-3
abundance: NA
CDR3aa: CAISAYQENADTQYF
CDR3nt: TGTGCCATCAGTGCATATCAAGAGAACGCAGATACGCAGTATTTT

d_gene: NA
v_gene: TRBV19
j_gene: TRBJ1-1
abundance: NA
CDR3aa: CASSRAGTEAFF
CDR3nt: TGTGCCAGTAGCAGGGCAGGCACTGAAGCTTTCTTT